This T cell receptor (beta chain) was retrieved from a study of blood T cells in healthy people across ages. This clonotype was detected only a few times. Primed by a sample-barcoded 5' primer and a J-beta primer mix, a second PCR proceeded for about 7 to 12 cycles. TCRdb redid the calling of the 5' RACE reads with MiXCR, one entry per CDR3 protein. Here the sample spans 1.5 million to 2 million distinct CDR3 sequences, 28% being singletons. Each donor was a healthy Caucasian individual from Russia, aged 6 to 90. This CDR3 comprises 15 residues. V dropped 0 bases and J dropped 2; count of bases not matched to a gene: 3. CDR1 and CDR2 from the germline V gene are DFQATT and SNEGSKA (reference sequence).

This TCR came from a woman aged 25-40 years in good health. The sequencing sample was made of blood. The rearrangement joins TRBV20-1 to TRBJ2-3; 9 bases agree with TRBD1. The CDR3 nucleotides read TGCAGTGCTAGAGAGGACAGGGGATACACAGATACGCAGTATTTT. This encodes CSAREDRGYTDTQYF.